A single sample gave rise to the 18 T cell receptor beta chains below, sequenced in a study of blood T cell repertoires in COVID-19. The repertoire was sequenced with immunoSEQ multiplex PCR; TCRdb's copy has only in-frame clones and lacks some. The sample shows almost 250,000 clones, more than 75% of them seen only once. Material: PBMCs or T cells enriched from blood (not recorded which). The source is a woman aged 45-65 years who had recovered from COVID-19.

The V gene is TRBV20-1, the J gene TRBJ2-7; D possibly corresponds to TRBD1 (6 bases). Trimming removed 3 bases at V and 3 bases at J, with 9 bases between. The CDR3 length is 12 residues. Germline CDR1 reads DFQATT; CDR2 reads SNEGSKA (reference sequence). CDR3 bases: TGCAGTGCTAGTTTCAGGGGCTACGAGCAGTACTTC. This codes for CSASFRGYEQYF.

This clone has just one count. The rearrangement uses TRBV27 and TRBJ1-2; 12 bases are shared with TRBD1. V trimming: 5 bases; J trimming: 7 bases; junction bases outside the gene matches: 5. CDR1 and CDR2 from the germline V gene are MNHEY and SMNVEV (reference sequence). The CDR3 spans 14 residues. The CDR3 is CASSTGTGGSGYTF. For the CDR3, the DNA is TGTGCCAGCAGTACCGGGACAGGGGGCTCTGGCTACACCTTC.

This clone came up a few times. The chain has TRBV28 and TRBJ1-4; 8 bases agree with TRBD1. The CDR3 runs 13 residues. J lost 7 bases, V lost 8 bases, and 6 bases had no gene match. CDR1 is MDHEN and CDR2 is SYDVKM in the germline V gene. In DNA form, the CDR3 reads TGTGCCAGCTTACAGGGGGTGGGTGAAAAACTGTTTTTT. It encodes CASLQGVGEKLFF.

This clone occurred a few times. CDR3 protein: CASSLKQQGLYEKLFF. DNA for the CDR3: TGTGCCAGCAGTCTAAAACAACAGGGTTTATATGAAAAACTGTTTTTT. J is TRBJ1-4 and V is TRBV27; D perhaps matches TRBD1 (6 bases). V was shortened by 5 bases and J by 6 bases, with 19 bases between the two germline ends. The germline V gene has CDR1 MNHEY and CDR2 SMNVEV (reference sequence). CDR3 length: 16 amino acids.

The chain recombines TRBV19 with TRBJ2-5; TRBD2 agrees at 7 bases. Germline V lookup: CDR1 LNHDA, CDR2 SQIVND (reference sequence). This CDR3 is 17 amino acids long. V lost 5 bases and J lost 4; bases outside the gene matches: 16. The CDR3 is CASSPLAEAGERETQYF. CDR3 coding DNA: TGTGCCAGTAGTCCCTTAGCGGAGGCGGGAGAGCGAGAGACCCAGTACTTC.

Written as DNA, the CDR3 is TGTGCCAGCAGCTTTGATAACAACGAGCAGTACTTC. Its translation is CASSFDNNEQYF. The chain combines TRBV7-9 with TRBJ2-7; D not certain. CDR1 SEHNR and CDR2 FQNEAQ come from the germline V gene (reference sequence). This CDR3 comprises 12 residues. V was cut by 3 bases and J by 5 bases, with 8 bases left in between.

The rearrangement links TRBV5-1 to TRBJ1-2; 9 bases align to TRBD1. Germline V CDR1 and CDR2: SGHRS, YFSETQ. The trim removed 0 bases at V and 5 bases at J, leaving 5 bases unmatched. The length of the CDR3 is 15 residues. This chain's CDR3 is CASSLAVTGGYGYTF. The DNA for the CDR3 is TGCGCCAGCAGCTTGGCTGTGACAGGGGGATATGGCTACACCTTC. Full variable domain (outside the CDR3, taken from reference TRBV5-1 and TRBJ1-2): KAGVTQTPRYLIKTRGQQVTLSCSPISGHRSVSWYQQTPGQGLQFLFEYFSETQRNKGNFPGRFSGRQFSNSRSEMNVSTLELGDSALYLCASSLAVTGGYGYTFGSGTRLTVV.

The chain carries TRBV4-2 and TRBJ2-2; TRBD1 matches 9 bases. From germline, CDR1 is LGHNA and CDR2 YNFKEQ. This CDR3 region has 17 residues. V gave up 1 base and J gave up 4 bases; unmatched junction bases: 7. CDR3 amino acids: CASSQGFGTGITGELFF. The CDR3 nucleotides are TGTGCCAGCAGCCAAGGGTTCGGGACAGGGATCACCGGGGAGCTGTTTTTT.

CDR3 coding DNA: TGTGCCAGCAGTTTTGAAGGGGGCACTGAAGCTTTCTTT. Residues: CASSFEGGTEAFF. The V and J genes are TRBV2 and TRBJ1-1; a weak D match, TRBD1 (6 bases). In germline, CDR1 is SNHLY, CDR2 FYNNEI. The ends were cut back, 5 bases at V and 4 bases at J, with 11 bases in the middle. This CDR3 contains 13 residues. Full variable domain (remainder filled in from reference TRBV2 and TRBJ1-1): EPEVTQTPSHQVTQMGQEVILRCVPISNHLYFYWYRQILGQKVEFLVSFYNNEISEKSEIFDDQFSVERPDGSNFTLKIRSTKLEDSAMYFCASSFEGGTEAFFGQGTRLTVV.

Only one count was recorded for this clone. The rearrangement uses TRBV15 and TRBJ2-3; 10 positions match TRBD2. Germline loops: CDR1 LNHNV, CDR2 YYDKDF (reference sequence). The CDR3 is made up of 15 amino acids. J gave up 2 bases and V 5 bases, and 4 bases lay outside the gene matches. The CDR3 reads CATSAGLAITDTQYF. The CDR3 bases are TGTGCCACCAGCGCGGGACTAGCGATCACAGATACGCAGTATTTT.

This sequence joins TRBV4-2 and TRBJ2-2; D perhaps matches TRBD2 (5 bases). Trimming left V 2 bases short and J 3 bases short, with 16 bases between. CDR1 is LGHNA, CDR2 YNFKEQ, per germline. This CDR3 spans 17 amino acids. The CDR3 region is CASSQRRTGVDTGELFF. The CDR3 coding sequence is TGTGCCAGCAGCCAACGCCGGACTGGGGTCGACACCGGGGAGCTGTTTTTT.

There are a few counts of this clone. In DNA form, the CDR3 reads TGCAGCGTCCCGCTCCCCACGCGGACTGAAGCTTTCTTT. Protein sequence: CSVPLPTRTEAFF. The rearrangement uses TRBV29-1 and TRBJ1-1; D gene ambiguous. There are 13 residues in the CDR3. Germline-derived CDR1 and CDR2 are SQVTM and ANQGSEA. Trimming removed 6 bases from V and 5 bases from J, with 16 bases in between.

J is TRBJ2-4 and V is TRBV7-2, with D unresolved. Germline lookup yields CDR1 SGHTA and CDR2 FQGNSA. V was shortened by 4 bases and J by 0 bases, with 10 bases between the two germline ends. This CDR3 spans 15 amino acids. CDR3 in amino acids: CASSSRHSAKNIQYF. The CDR3 coding sequence is TGTGCCAGCAGCTCAAGACATTCAGCCAAAAACATTCAGTACTTC.

This rearrangement joins TRBV30 to TRBJ2-2; the D gene is possibly TRBD2 (5 bases). The germline gives CDR1 GTSNPN, CDR2 SVGIG (reference sequence). Deletions cut 1 base from V and 5 bases from J, with 8 bases between. There are 13 residues in the CDR3. Written as DNA, the CDR3 is TGTGCCTGGAGTGGTGGCGGGACCGGGGAGCTGTTTTTT. It encodes CAWSGGGTGELFF. Supplemented by reference TRBV30 and TRBJ2-2, the full variable domain reads SQTIHQWPATLVQPVGSPLSLECTVEGTSNPNLYWYRQAAGRGLQLLFYSVGIGQISSEVPQNLSASRPQDRQFILSSKKLLLSDSGFYLCAWSGGGTGELFFGEGSRLTVL.

The chain joins TRBV5-5 to TRBJ2-5; tentative D call: TRBD1 (6 bases). From germline, CDR1 is SGHKS and CDR2 YYEKEE (reference sequence). The ends were cut back, 0 bases at V and 0 bases at J, with 15 bases in the middle. The CDR3 extends over 17 amino acids. This chain's CDR3 is CASSLAWFRDNQETQYF. The CDR3 region has the DNA TGTGCCAGCAGCTTGGCGTGGTTCCGGGACAACCAAGAGACCCAGTACTTC.

The genes are TRBV9 and TRBJ1-1, with a weak D call TRBD1 (6 bases). The V and J ends lost 0 bases and 5 bases respectively, with 14 bases between them. Per germline, CDR1 SGDLS and CDR2 YYNGEE. The CDR3 sequence is 15 residues long. The CDR3 here is CASSVVATGNTEAFF. The CDR3 nucleotides read TGTGCCAGCAGCGTAGTAGCTACAGGGAATACTGAAGCTTTCTTT. Full variable domain (remainder filled in from reference TRBV9 and TRBJ1-1): DSGVTQTPKHLITATGQRVTLRCSPRSGDLSVYWYQQSLDQGLQFLIQYYNGEERAKGNILERFSAQQFPDLHSELNLSSLELGDSALYFCASSVVATGNTEAFFGQGTRLTVV.

The genes are TRBV4-2 and TRBJ2-5, with 11 bases aligning to TRBD2. V dropped 0 bases and J dropped 5; count of bases not matched to a gene: 2. Germline assignment: CDR1 LGHNA and CDR2 YNFKEQ. The CDR3 is made up of 15 amino acids. CDR3 sequence reads: CASSQDPSGRETQYF. The CDR3 nucleotides read TGTGCCAGCAGCCAAGATCCTAGCGGGAGGGAGACCCAGTACTTC.

The chain uses TRBV5-4 and TRBJ2-3; TRBD2 matches at 11 bases. The CDR3 runs 14 residues. The germline V gene has CDR1 SGHNT and CDR2 YYREEE (reference sequence). V gave up 5 bases and J gave up 6 bases; unmatched junction bases: 5. CDR3 region: CASSQRLAGDTQYF. In nucleotides, the CDR3 is TGTGCCAGCAGTCAAAGACTAGCGGGGGATACGCAGTATTTT.